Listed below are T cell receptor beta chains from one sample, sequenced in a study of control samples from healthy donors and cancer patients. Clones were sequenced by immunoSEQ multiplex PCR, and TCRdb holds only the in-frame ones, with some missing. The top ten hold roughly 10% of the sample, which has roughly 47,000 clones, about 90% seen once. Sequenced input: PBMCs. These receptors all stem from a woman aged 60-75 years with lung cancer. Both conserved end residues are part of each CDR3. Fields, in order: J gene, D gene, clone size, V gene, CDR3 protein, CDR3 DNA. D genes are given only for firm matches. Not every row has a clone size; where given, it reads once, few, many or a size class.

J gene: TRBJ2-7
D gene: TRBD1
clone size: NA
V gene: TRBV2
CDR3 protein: CAVRQGSTVEYF
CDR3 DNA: TGTGCCGTTAGACAGGGTTCGACGGTGGAGTACTTC

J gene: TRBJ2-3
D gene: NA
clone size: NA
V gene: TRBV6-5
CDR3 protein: CASTGVGESTDTQYF
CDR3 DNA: TGTGCCAGCACGGGGGTCGGGGAAAGCACAGATACGCAGTATTTT

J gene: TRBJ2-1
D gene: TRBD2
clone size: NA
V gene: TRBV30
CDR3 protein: CAWNSGLAGYNEQFF
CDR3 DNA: TGTGCCTGGAACTCGGGACTAGCGGGTTACAATGAGCAGTTCTTC

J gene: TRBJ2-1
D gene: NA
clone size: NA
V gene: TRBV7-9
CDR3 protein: CASSLQYNEQFF
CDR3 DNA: TGTGCCAGCAGCTTACAATACAATGAGCAGTTCTTC

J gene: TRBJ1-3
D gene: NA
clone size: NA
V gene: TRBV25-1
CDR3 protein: CASSTGYSGNTIYF
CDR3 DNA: TGTGCCAGCAGTACAGGGTACTCTGGAAACACCATATATTTT

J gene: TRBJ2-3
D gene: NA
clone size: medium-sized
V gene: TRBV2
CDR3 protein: CASSLEGSTDTQYF
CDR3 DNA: TGTGCCAGCAGTCTTGAGGGGTCCACAGATACGCAGTATTTT

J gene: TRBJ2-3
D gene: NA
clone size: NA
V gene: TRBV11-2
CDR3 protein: CASSLGASPTQYF
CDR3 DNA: TGTGCCAGCAGCTTAGGGGCTAGCCCAACGCAGTATTTT

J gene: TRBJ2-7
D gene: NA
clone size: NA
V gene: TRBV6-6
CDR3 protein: CAGLQTGWEQYF
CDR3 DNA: TGTGCCGGCCTACAGACAGGTTGGGAGCAGTACTTC

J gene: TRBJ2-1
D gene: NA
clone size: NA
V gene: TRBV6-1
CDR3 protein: CASSEARVVGEQFF
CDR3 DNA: TGTGCCAGCAGTGAAGCGCGGGTAGTAGGTGAGCAGTTCTTC

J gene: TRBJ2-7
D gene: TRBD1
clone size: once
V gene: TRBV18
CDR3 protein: CASSRGTGGPYEQYF
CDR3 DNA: TGTGCCAGCTCACGCGGGACAGGGGGACCCTACGAGCAGTACTTC

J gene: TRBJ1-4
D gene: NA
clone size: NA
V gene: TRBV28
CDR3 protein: CASRRGGDEKLFF
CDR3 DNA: TGTGCCAGCAGGAGGGGGGGAGATGAAAAACTGTTTTTT

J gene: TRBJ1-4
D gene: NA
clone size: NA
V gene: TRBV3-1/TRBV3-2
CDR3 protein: CASSQDRILWGATNEKLFF
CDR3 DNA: TGTGCCAGCAGCCAAGATCGAATTCTTTGGGGGGCGACTAATGAAAAACTGTTTTTT

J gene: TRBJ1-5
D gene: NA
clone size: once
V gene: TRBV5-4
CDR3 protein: CASSYAGVPNQPQHF
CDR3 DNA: TGTGCCAGCAGCTATGCAGGGGTGCCTAATCAGCCCCAGCATTTT

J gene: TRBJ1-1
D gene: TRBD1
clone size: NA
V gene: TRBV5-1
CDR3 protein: CASSPLLNRGSEAFF
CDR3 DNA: TGCGCCAGCAGCCCCCTGCTGAACAGGGGCTCTGAAGCTTTCTTT

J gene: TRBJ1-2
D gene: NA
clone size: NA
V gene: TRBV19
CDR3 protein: CASKLTMNYGYTF
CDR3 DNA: TGTGCCAGTAAGTTGACTATGAACTATGGCTACACCTTC

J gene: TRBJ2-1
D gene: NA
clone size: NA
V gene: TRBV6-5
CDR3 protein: CASSQLYEQFF
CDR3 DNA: TGTGCCAGCAGTCAGCTTTATGAGCAGTTCTTC

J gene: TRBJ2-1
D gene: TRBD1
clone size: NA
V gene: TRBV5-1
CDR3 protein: CASSLEQGANEQFF
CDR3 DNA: TGCGCCAGCAGCTTGGAACAGGGGGCGAATGAGCAGTTCTTC

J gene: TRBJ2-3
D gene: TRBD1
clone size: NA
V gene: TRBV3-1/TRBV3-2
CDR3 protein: CASSPYRQGGSDTQYF
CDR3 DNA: TGTGCCAGCAGCCCCTACCGACAGGGGGGTTCAGATACGCAGTATTTT

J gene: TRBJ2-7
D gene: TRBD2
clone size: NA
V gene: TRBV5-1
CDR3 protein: CASSLYFRGLAGVGSYEQYF
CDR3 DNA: TGCGCCAGCAGCTTGTATTTTAGGGGACTAGCGGGAGTCGGATCCTACGAGCAGTACTTC

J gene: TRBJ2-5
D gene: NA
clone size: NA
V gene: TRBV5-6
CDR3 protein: CASSGGPRVGETQYF
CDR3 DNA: TGTGCCAGCAGCGGGGGGCCTAGGGTTGGAGAGACCCAGTACTTC

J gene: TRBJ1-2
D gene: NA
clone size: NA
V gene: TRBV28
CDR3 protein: CASSSAETGYTF
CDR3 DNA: TGTGCCAGCAGCTCCGCGGAAACGGGATACACCTTC

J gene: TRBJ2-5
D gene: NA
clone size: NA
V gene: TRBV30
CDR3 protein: CAWSTAAQETQYF
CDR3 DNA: TGTGCCTGGAGTACGGCAGCCCAAGAGACCCAGTACTTC

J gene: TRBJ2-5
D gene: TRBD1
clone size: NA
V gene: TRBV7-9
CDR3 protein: CASSSSDRARQKETQYF
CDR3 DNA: TGTGCCAGCAGCTCCTCGGACAGGGCGCGACAAAAAGAGACCCAGTACTTC

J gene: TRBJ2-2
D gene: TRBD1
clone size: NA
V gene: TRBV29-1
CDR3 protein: CSVDRTGTGELFF
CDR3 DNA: TGCAGCGTTGACAGGACAGGAACCGGGGAGCTGTTTTTT

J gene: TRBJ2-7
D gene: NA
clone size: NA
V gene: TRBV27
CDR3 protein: CASSRASVSYEQYF
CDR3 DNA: TGTGCCAGCAGTAGGGCTAGCGTATCCTACGAGCAGTACTTC

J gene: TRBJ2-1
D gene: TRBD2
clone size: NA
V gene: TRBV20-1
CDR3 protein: CSASGGRVPFNEQFF
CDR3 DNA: TGCAGTGCTAGTGGCGGGAGGGTTCCCTTCAATGAGCAGTTCTTC

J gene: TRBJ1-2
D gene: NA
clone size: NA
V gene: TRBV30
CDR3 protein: CAWSAGAMGGYTF
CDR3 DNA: TGTGCCTGGAGTGCCGGGGCCATGGGTGGCTACACCTTC

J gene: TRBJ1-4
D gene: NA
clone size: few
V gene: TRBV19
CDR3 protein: CASSRPGEEEKLFF
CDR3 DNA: TGTGCCAGTAGTAGACCGGGAGAGGAAGAAAAACTGTTTTTT

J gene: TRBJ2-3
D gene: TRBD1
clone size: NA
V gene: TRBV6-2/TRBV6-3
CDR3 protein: CASSLGQVDTDTQYF
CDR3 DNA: TGTGCCAGCAGCCTCGGACAGGTCGATACAGATACGCAGTATTTT

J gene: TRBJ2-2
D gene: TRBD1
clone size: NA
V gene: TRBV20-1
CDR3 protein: CSASRQGANTGELFF
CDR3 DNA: TGCAGTGCTAGTCGACAGGGGGCGAACACCGGGGAGCTGTTTTTT

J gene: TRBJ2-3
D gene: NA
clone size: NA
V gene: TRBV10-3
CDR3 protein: CAIPGGQGSDTQYF
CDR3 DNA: TGTGCCATCCCCGGTGGGCAGGGCTCAGATACGCAGTATTTT

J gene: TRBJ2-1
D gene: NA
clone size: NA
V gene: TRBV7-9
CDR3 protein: CASSLRTNNHEQFF
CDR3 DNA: TGTGCCAGCAGCCTCCGAACAAACAACCATGAGCAGTTCTTC

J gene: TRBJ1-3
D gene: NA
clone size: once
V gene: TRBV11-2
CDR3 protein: CASGRRGGASGNTIYF
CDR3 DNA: TGTGCCAGCGGACGTCGTGGGGGCGCATCTGGAAACACCATATATTTT

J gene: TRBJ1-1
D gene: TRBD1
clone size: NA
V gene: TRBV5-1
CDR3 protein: CASSLGTGTIKTFF
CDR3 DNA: TGCGCCAGCAGCTTGGGGACAGGGACTATCAAGACTTTCTTT

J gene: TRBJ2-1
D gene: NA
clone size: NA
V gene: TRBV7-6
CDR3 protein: CASSLVRGNYNEQFF
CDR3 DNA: TGTGCCAGCAGCTTAGTTCGCGGAAATTACAATGAGCAGTTCTTC

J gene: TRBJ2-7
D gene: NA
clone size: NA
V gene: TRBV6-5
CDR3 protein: CASNLVRGSYEQYF
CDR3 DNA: TGTGCCAGCAATCTCGTCCGGGGGTCCTACGAGCAGTACTTC

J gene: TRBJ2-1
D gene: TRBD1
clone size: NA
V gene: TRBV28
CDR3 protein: CASSSPSGQAYNEQFF
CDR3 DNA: TGTGCCAGCAGTTCTCCGTCGGGACAGGCCTACAATGAGCAGTTCTTC

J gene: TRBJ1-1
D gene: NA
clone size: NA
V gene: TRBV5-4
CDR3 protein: CASSPDVGNTEAFF
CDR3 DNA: TGTGCCAGCAGCCCGGACGTTGGGAACACTGAAGCTTTCTTT

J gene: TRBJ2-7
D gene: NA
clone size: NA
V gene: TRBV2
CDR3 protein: CASRRDSSSYEQYF
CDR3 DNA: TGTGCCAGCCGCCGGGACTCGAGCTCCTACGAGCAGTACTTC

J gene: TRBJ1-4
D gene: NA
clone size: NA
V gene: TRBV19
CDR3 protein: CASRPRIGEKLFF
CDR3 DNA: TGTGCCAGTAGGCCCCGCATCGGTGAAAAACTGTTTTTT

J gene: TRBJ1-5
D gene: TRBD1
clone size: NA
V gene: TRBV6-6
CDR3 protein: CASSKATGGFDQPQHF
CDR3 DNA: TGTGCCAGCAGCAAAGCGACAGGGGGGTTTGATCAGCCCCAGCATTTT

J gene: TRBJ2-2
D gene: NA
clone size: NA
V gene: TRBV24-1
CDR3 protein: CATSDLQSPTGELFF
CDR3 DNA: TGTGCCACCAGTGATTTGCAGTCACCCACCGGGGAGCTGTTTTTT

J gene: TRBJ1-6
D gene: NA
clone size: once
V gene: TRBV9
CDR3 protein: CASSLQESSYNSPLHF
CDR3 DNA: TGTGCCAGCAGCCTTCAGGAGAGCTCCTATAATTCACCCCTCCACTTT

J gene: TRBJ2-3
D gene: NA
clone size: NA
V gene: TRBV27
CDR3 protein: CASSFKAESTDTQYF
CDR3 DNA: TGTGCCAGCAGTTTCAAGGCCGAGAGCACAGATACGCAGTATTTT

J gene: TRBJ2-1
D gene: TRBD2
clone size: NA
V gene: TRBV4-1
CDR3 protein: CASSRPGASGSEQFF
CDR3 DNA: TGCGCCAGCAGCCGTCCCGGGGCTAGCGGGAGTGAGCAGTTCTTC